This T cell receptor (beta chain) emerged from a study of OX40 agonist ivuxolimab in advanced cancers. At the level of the study: Cohort: approximately 79% men, mean age around 55, aged roughly 23 to 90. Study results and caveats: On average, CD8+ T cells had more expanded clones than CD4+. At 0.1 to 3.0 mg/kg, clonal expansion of CD4+ and CD8+ blood T cells had occurred by week 6.

TCRdb's copy holds only in-frame clones and misses some; the assay was immunoSEQ multiplex PCR. The sample holds approximately 60,000 clones, around 77% seen once. The table lists this clone with a count of one. The antigen remains unidentified. CDR1 MNHEY and CDR2 SVGAGI come from the germline V gene. V gave up 3 bases and J gave up 2 bases, with 8 bases separating them. The CDR3 extends over 14 amino acids. This TCR was sampled from an adult with an advanced solid tumor such as melanoma, head and neck, liver or kidney cancer. The input for sequencing was CD4+ or CD8+ T cells sorted from blood, taken in a trial of the OX40 agonist ivuxolimab. The V gene is TRBV6-5, the J gene TRBJ2-1; D remains ambiguous. CDR3 DNA: TGTGCCAGCAGTTATCGAGAGGCCTACAATGAGCAGTTCTTC. It yields the protein CASSYREAYNEQFF.